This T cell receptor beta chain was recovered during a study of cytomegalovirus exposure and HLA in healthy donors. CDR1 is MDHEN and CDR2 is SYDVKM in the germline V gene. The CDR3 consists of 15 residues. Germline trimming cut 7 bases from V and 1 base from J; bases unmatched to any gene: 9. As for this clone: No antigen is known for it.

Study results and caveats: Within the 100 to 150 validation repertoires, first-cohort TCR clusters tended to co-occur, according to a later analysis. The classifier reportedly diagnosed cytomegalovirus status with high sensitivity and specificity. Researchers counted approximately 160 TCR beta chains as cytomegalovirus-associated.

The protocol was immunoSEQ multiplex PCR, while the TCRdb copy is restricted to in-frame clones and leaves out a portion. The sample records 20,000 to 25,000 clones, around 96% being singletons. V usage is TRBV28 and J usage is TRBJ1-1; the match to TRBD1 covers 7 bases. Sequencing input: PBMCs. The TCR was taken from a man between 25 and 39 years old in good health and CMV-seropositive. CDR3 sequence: CASTAGGGQNTEAFF. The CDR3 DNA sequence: TGTGCCAGCACCGCAGGGGGAGGACAGAACACTGAAGCTTTCTTT.